The source of this T cell receptor beta chain is a study of shared clonotypes between healthy human individuals. Looking at the study overall: Each donor contributed plates that comprised three CD4 naive, three CD4 memory, two CD8 naive and one CD8 memory.

Execution of the assay was at deep level. Replicate PCRs for sorted subsets used around 200 ng DNA; this equaled about 30,000 T cell genomes. This table comes from immunoSEQ multiplex PCR, and its TCRdb copy is limited to in-frame clones, with some not included. The sample holds about 1.5 million clones; 95% to 99% are singletons and the top ten take about 0.45%. Trimming stripped 3 bases from V and 1 base from J, with 9 bases between. The CDR3 has 14 residues. CDR1 is SGHAT, CDR2 FQNNGV, per germline. This TCR derives from a man younger than 40 in good health. Sequenced input: naive CD4+ T cells sorted from blood. Subset in this sample: CD45RA+ positively selected. The gene calls are TRBV11-2 and TRBJ1-1; D not resolved. CDR3 bases: TGTGCCAGCAGCTTCGCACAGACGAACACTGAAGCTTTCTTT. It encodes CASSFAQTNTEAFF.